One and the same sample provided the 20 T cell receptor beta chains below, sequenced in a study of T-cell memory formation after mild COVID-19 (dated by TCRdb to the early 2020s). Library preparation used 5' RACE. Instrument on record: Illumina NovaSeq 6000. TCRdb reprocessed the public reads (quality trimming at Q25 with fastp, clone calling with MiXCR) and kept in-frame beta chains. A single entry per CDR3 protein holds the most common genes and DNA from its merged rows. Recorded for this sample are hundreds of thousands of distinct CDR3 sequences; 13% to 15% of them occurred a single time. In total, the top ten clones hold about 22% of the sample. Specimen: PBMCs or a T cell subset sorted from them (not recorded which). The receptors stem from a man younger than 35 who had mild COVID-19 (a few samples of this study predate the infection). The sample titles of this study are shuffled in the database, so cell type and time point are left out; the donor was told from shared clones.

This clonotype has just a few counts. The chain carries TRBV7-7 and TRBJ1-3; D possibly corresponds to TRBD1 (6 bases). The CDR3 contains 16 residues. CDR1 is SSHAT and CDR2 is FNYEAQ in the germline V gene (reference sequence). V lost 4 bases, J lost 5 bases, and 18 bases lay in between. CDR3 amino acids: CASSYKGGVDRNTIYF. In nucleotides, the CDR3 is TGTGCCAGCAGCTACAAGGGGGGGGTTGATAGAAACACCATATATTTT.

Many counts were recorded for this clonotype. The rearrangement joins TRBV4-3 to TRBJ2-1; maybe TRBD2 (5 bases). CDR1 and CDR2 from the germline V gene are LGHNA and YSLEER. CDR3 length equals 15 residues. V shed 2 bases and J shed 0 bases, with 8 bases lying between them. CDR3 sequence (DNA): TGCGCCAGCAGCCAACAGCGGAGCTCCTACAATGAGCAGTTCTTC. Its translation is CASSQQRSSYNEQFF.

This clonotype was seen only a few times. This rearrangement joins TRBV7-9 to TRBJ2-1; 7 bases align to TRBD2. After removal of 3 bases from V and 4 bases from J, the junction contained 3 bases not matched to a gene. The germline gives CDR1 SEHNR, CDR2 FQNEAQ (reference sequence). CDR3 length: 14 amino acids. The CDR3 protein is CASSFGGLYNEQFF. CDR3 nucleotide sequence: TGTGCCAGCAGCTTCGGGGGACTATACAATGAGCAGTTCTTC.

In its sample, this clonotype was seen a few times. The chain has TRBV6-5 and TRBJ1-6; no reliable D call. Trimming removed 4 bases at V and 10 bases at J, with 14 bases between. Per the germline V gene, CDR1 is MNHEY and CDR2 is SVGAGI. The CDR3 length is 14 residues. For the CDR3, the DNA is TGTGCCAGCAGTTGCCGAAAGGTATCATCACCCCTCCACTTT. Protein sequence: CASSCRKVSSPLHF.

This chain joins TRBV4-2 and TRBJ2-1; unclear D gene. V shed 0 bases and J shed 3 bases, with 9 bases lying between them. Germline V gene lookup returns CDR1 LGHNA and CDR2 YNFKEQ. The CDR3 has 15 residues. The CDR3 DNA follows: TGTGCCAGCAGCCAAGAGCCAGGCTACTACAATGAGCAGTTCTTC. Its translation: CASSQEPGYYNEQFF.

The V gene is TRBV4-3, the J gene TRBJ1-2; the D is unclear. V lost 1 base, J lost 6 bases, and 21 bases lay in between. Germline V gene lookup returns CDR1 LGHNA and CDR2 YSLEER. The CDR3 totals 17 residues. The CDR3 DNA follows: TGCGCCAGCAGCCAAGTTGGGGTCGACTCCAAAGAGCATGGCTACACCTTC. Protein product: CASSQVGVDSKEHGYTF.

The chain carries TRBV5-4 and TRBJ1-2; 8 bases match TRBD1. The V and J ends lost 6 bases and 4 bases, in that order; junction bases with no gene match: 11. There are 15 residues in the CDR3. Germline CDR1 reads SGHNT; CDR2 reads YYREEE (reference sequence). The CDR3 here is CASTTYRQGTYGYTF. The CDR3 DNA is TGTGCCAGCACTACATATCGACAGGGGACCTATGGCTACACCTTC.

This clonotype appeared a few times. The rearrangement joins TRBV19 to TRBJ1-1, with TRBD1 matching over 8 bases. CDR1 and CDR2 from the germline V gene are LNHDA and SQIVND (reference sequence). V shed 7 bases and J 6 bases; nucleotides not matched to a gene: 10. The CDR3 totals 14 residues. The CDR3 is CASNTQGANAEAFF. CDR3 in DNA: TGTGCCAGTAACACCCAGGGGGCCAATGCTGAAGCTTTCTTT.

This clonotype was found a few times. The chain recombines TRBV10-1 with TRBJ2-2; 8 nucleotides align to TRBD1. The CDR3 length is 13 residues. Germline CDR1 reads WNHNN; CDR2 reads SYGVQD (reference sequence). V shed 1 base and J 8 bases; nucleotides not matched to a gene: 0. The CDR3 here is CASSEWTGGELFF. The CDR3 region has the DNA TGCGCCAGCAGTGAGTGGACAGGGGGGGAGCTGTTTTTT.

This clonotype was seen many times. The chain has TRBV4-3 and TRBJ2-3, with no clear D. Trimming removed 1 base from V and 1 base from J, with 12 bases in between. The CDR3 is made up of 16 amino acids. CDR1 is LGHNA, CDR2 YSLEER, per germline. In nucleotides, the CDR3 is TGCGCCAGCAGCCAAGTGCTCCTAGAGGGCACAGATACGCAGTATTTT. Translation: CASSQVLLEGTDTQYF.

The J gene is TRBJ2-2, the V gene TRBV10-2; D may be TRBD2 (7 bases). Trimming cost V 8 bases and J 4 bases, with 8 bases left between them. The CDR3 loop spans 12 amino acids. Germline assignment: CDR1 WSHSY and CDR2 SAAADI. The CDR3 is CASRGATGELFF. The CDR3 nucleotides are TGCGCCAGCCGGGGGGCCACCGGGGAGCTGTTTTTT.

This clonotype was picked up a small number of times. J is TRBJ1-6 and V is TRBV12-3 or TRBV12-4; D gene unclear. The CDR3 extends over 13 amino acids. With 6 bases removed from V and 8 bases from J, the gap between germline ends came to 11 bases. The CDR3 loop is CASSSSGYSPLHF. DNA for the CDR3: TGTGCCAGCAGCTCGTCTGGGTATTCACCCCTCCACTTT.

The genes are TRBV7-2 and TRBJ1-6; D ambiguous. The CDR3 has 14 residues. Germline CDR1 and CDR2: SGHTA and FQGNSA. Trimming removed 5 bases at V and 4 bases at J, with 9 bases between. The CDR3 protein is CASSQGRYNSPLHF. CDR3 nucleotide sequence: TGTGCCAGCAGCCAAGGACGGTATAATTCACCCCTCCACTTT.

The chain employs TRBV30 and TRBJ1-5, with D perhaps TRBD1 (5 bases). Germline V lookup: CDR1 GTSNPN, CDR2 SVGIG (reference sequence). V was pared by 3 bases and J by 4 bases, with 10 bases between. This CDR3 spans 13 amino acids. DNA of the CDR3: TGTGCCTGGAGCGGCGGGGGAAATCAGCCCCAGCATTTT. It encodes CAWSGGGNQPQHF.

This clonotype was counted once. The V gene is TRBV7-2, the J gene TRBJ2-5, with D possibly matching TRBD1 (6 bases). Germline V gives CDR1 SGHTA, CDR2 FQGNSA. CDR3 length: 16 residues. Trimming stripped 7 bases from V and 1 base from J, with 19 bases between. The CDR3 is CASTQRTVGIQETQYF. Written as DNA, the CDR3 is TGTGCCAGCACCCAAAGGACAGTGGGCATCCAAGAGACCCAGTACTTC. The whole variable domain, filled in from reference TRBV7-2 and TRBJ2-5, reads GAGVSQSPSNKVTEKGKDVELRCDPISGHTALYWYRQSLGQGLEFLIYFQGNSAPDKSGLPSDRFSAERTGGSVSTLTIQRTQQEDSAVYLCASTQRTVGIQETQYFGPGTRLLVL.

This clonotype was counted at least ten times. The rearrangement joins TRBV11-2 to TRBJ1-1; D might be TRBD1 (5 bases). CDR1 and CDR2 from the germline V gene are SGHAT and FQNNGV. V was cut by 2 bases and J by 0 bases, with 10 bases left in between. This CDR3 spans 15 amino acids. In DNA form, the CDR3 reads TGTGCCAGCAGCTTATATCGGGGCATGAACACTGAAGCTTTCTTT. Translated: CASSLYRGMNTEAFF. Filled out from reference TRBV11-2 and TRBJ1-1, the complete variable domain reads EAGVAQSPRYKIIEKRQSVAFWCNPISGHATLYWYQQILGQGPKLLIQFQNNGVVDDSQLPKDRFSAERLKGVDSTLKIQPAKLEDSAVYLCASSLYRGMNTEAFFGQGTRLTVV.

This clonotype was found a few times. The rearrangement joins TRBV4-1 to TRBJ2-7; 9 nucleotides line up with TRBD2. This CDR3 is built from 15 residues. Germline CDR1 and CDR2: MGHRA and YSYEKL. Trimming at V came to 5 bases and at J to 2 bases, leaving 7 bases not matched to a gene. As DNA, the CDR3 is TGCGCCAGCAGCTTCCGACTAGCGGCCCCCTACGAGCAGTACTTC. Its translation is CASSFRLAAPYEQYF.

This chain links TRBV5-6 with TRBJ2-1, with D uncertain. Germline-derived CDR1 and CDR2 are SGHDT and YYEEEE. The CDR3 loop spans 14 amino acids. V was pared by 4 bases and J by 1 base, with 9 bases between. DNA of the CDR3: TGTGCCAGCAGCCTGGGAATGTCCTACAATGAGCAGTTCTTC. Its protein product is CASSLGMSYNEQFF.

The chain combines TRBV7-2 with TRBJ2-7, with 7 bases lining up with TRBD1. Germline CDR1 reads SGHTA; CDR2 reads FQGNSA. Trimming took 0 bases from V and 2 from J; bases not matched to a gene: 7. The CDR3 totals 16 residues. The CDR3 region is CASSLASGTATYEQYF. CDR3 in DNA: TGTGCCAGCAGCTTAGCTTCCGGGACAGCAACCTACGAGCAGTACTTC.

This chain links TRBV2 with TRBJ2-2; 10 bases map to TRBD1. This CDR3 region has 17 residues. Looked up from germline, CDR1 is SNHLY and CDR2 is FYNNEI. Germline trimming cut 4 bases from V and 3 bases from J; bases unmatched to any gene: 8. The CDR3 here is CASSVHRDRGDTGELFF. The CDR3 nucleotides read TGTGCCAGCAGTGTCCACCGGGACAGGGGAGACACCGGGGAGCTGTTTTTT.